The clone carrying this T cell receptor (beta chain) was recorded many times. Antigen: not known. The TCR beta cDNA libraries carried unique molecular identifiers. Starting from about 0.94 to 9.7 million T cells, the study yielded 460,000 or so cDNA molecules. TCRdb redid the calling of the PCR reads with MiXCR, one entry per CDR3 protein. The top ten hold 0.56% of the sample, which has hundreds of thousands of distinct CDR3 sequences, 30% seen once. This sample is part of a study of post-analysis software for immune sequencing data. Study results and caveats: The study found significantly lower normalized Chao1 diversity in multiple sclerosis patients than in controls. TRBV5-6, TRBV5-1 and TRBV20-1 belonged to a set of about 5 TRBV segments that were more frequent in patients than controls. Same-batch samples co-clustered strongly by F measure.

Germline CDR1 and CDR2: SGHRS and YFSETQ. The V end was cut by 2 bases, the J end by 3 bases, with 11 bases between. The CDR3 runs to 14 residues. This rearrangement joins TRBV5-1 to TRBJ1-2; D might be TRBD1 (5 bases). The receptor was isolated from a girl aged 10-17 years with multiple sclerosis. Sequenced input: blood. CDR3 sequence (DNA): TGCGCCAGCAGCTTCGAAGGGGCCCACTATGGCTACACCTTC. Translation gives CASSFEGAHYGYTF.